Below are 13 T cell receptor beta chains sequenced from a single sample in a study of CXCR3-negative and CXCR3-positive naive CD8 T cells. General study results and limits: More hydrophobic TRB CDR3s occurred in CXCR3-positive than in CXCR3-negative naive cells.

These receptors have no known antigen. It was by 5' RACE with UMI labels that the TRB cDNA libraries were prepared. With the 5' RACE reads reprocessed, TCRdb shows one record per CDR3 protein and no DNA. The table for this sample gives more than 75,000 distinct CDR3 sequences. Material: naive CXCR3+ CD8+ T cells from blood. Subset of the sample: CD45RO-CCR7+CD27+CD95- naive CD8+ T cells expressing CXCR3 (TNR3+). The receptors derive from a human donor in good health. Some clones in this sample may be carry-over from other donors' samples.

The V and J genes are TRBV21-1 and TRBJ1-3; TCRdb's D call, TRBD1, is unchecked because there is no DNA. TRBV21-1 is flagged as a pseudogene. The CDR3 length is 19 residues. CDR3 in amino acids: CASSKAPEKGGSSGNTIYF.

V is TRBV11-2 and J is TRBJ2-1; TCRdb proposes TRBD2, but this gene call is untestable without DNA. The germline V gene encodes CDR1 SGHAT and CDR2 FQNNGV. This CDR3 is built from 15 residues. The CDR3 region is CASSSLSGGDNEQFF.

The chain has TRBV28 and TRBJ2-3; checking the TCRdb D call of TRBD2 is not possible without DNA. The CDR3 has 16 residues. Germline CDR1 is MDHEN and CDR2 is SYDVKM. The CDR3 protein is CASSAQLAGGTDTQYF.

This rearrangement joins TRBV2 to TRBJ2-1; TCRdb designates TRBD1, a call that cannot be tested without DNA. The germline CDR1 and CDR2 sequences are SNHLY and FYNNEI. CDR3 size: 14 residues. The CDR3 protein is CASSDLQAPREQFF.

This chain joins TRBV14 and TRBJ2-7; TCRdb selects TRBD1, and the lack of DNA leaves this call unchecked. This CDR3 is 15 amino acids long. CDR1 is SGHDN, CDR2 FVKESK, per germline. The CDR3 sequence: CASSQLQGIPYEQYF. Drawing the rest from reference TRBV14 and TRBJ2-7, the complete variable domain is EAGVTQFPSHSVIEKGQTVTLRCDPISGHDNLYWYRRVMGKEIKFLLHFVKESKQDESGMPNNRFLAERTGGTYSTLKVQPAELEDSGVYFCASSQLQGIPYEQYFGPGTRLTVT.

The chain links TRBV25-1 to TRBJ1-1. This CDR3 has 13 residues. Per germline, CDR1 MGHDK and CDR2 SYGVNS. CDR3: CASSDAGYGEAFF.

The chain uses TRBV6-2 or TRBV6-3 and TRBJ2-7; lacking DNA, the TRBD1 call made by TCRdb goes unchecked. Per germline, CDR1 MNHEY and CDR2 SVGEGT. The CDR3 has 14 amino acids. The CDR3 sequence is CASSSPLGGNEQYF.

The chain links TRBV6-5 to TRBJ2-1. This CDR3 contains 14 residues. Per the germline V gene, CDR1 is MNHEY and CDR2 is SVGAGI. The chain's CDR3 is CASSYGGSNNEQFF.

This sequence joins TRBV6-4 and TRBJ2-3. The germline CDR1 and CDR2 sequences are MRHNA and SNTAGT. The CDR3 is 13 amino acids. Here the CDR3 reads CASSAGSTDTQYF.

V gene TRBV27 combines with J gene TRBJ2-1; the D call of TRBD2 rests on TCRdb alone, since no DNA is present to check it. The CDR3 runs 15 residues. CDR1 is MNHEY, CDR2 SMNVEV, per germline (reference sequence). CDR3 loop: CASSLSWASGNEQFF.

V usage is TRBV28 and J usage is TRBJ1-1; lacking DNA, the TRBD1 call made by TCRdb goes unchecked. CDR1 and CDR2 (germline): MDHEN, SYDVKM. The CDR3 length is 15 residues. CDR3 loop: CASTAYGGMNTEAFF.

CDR3 sequence: CASSEGLSGMQDTQYF. This chain uses TRBV5-4 with TRBJ2-3; without DNA, the TCRdb call of TRBD2 cannot be checked. Looked up from germline, CDR1 is SGHNT and CDR2 is YYREEE (reference sequence). This CDR3 has 16 residues.

The rearrangement links TRBV4-1 to TRBJ1-1; TCRdb reports TRBD1, a call that lacks DNA to check it against. The CDR3 consists of 15 residues. Per the germline V gene, CDR1 is MGHRA and CDR2 is YSYEKL. Here the CDR3 reads CASSQDTDTNTEAFF.